This entry lists 31 T cell receptor beta chains sequenced from one sample in a study of post-analysis software for immune sequencing data. Regarding the study as a whole: In patients, 4 to 6 TRBV segments were more frequent than in controls, with TRBV5-6, TRBV5-1 and TRBV20-1 among them.

cDNA libraries for TCR beta contained unique molecular identifiers. TCRdb recomputed calls from the PCR reads with MiXCR, one row per CDR3 protein. The table lists some 500,000 distinct CDR3 sequences, approximately 46% of them singletons. These receptors are not linked to any known antigen. What was sequenced was blood. These receptors all stem from a girl under 18 with multiple sclerosis.

With regard to this clonotype: A single base separates this from a much larger clone, so it may be a read error. J is TRBJ2-1 and V is TRBV20-1; D is possibly TRBD1 (6 bases). The CDR3 is 15 residues long. Germline V lookup: CDR1 DFQATT, CDR2 SNEGSKA (reference sequence). The V end was cut by 2 bases, the J end by 6 bases, with 17 bases between. The DNA for the CDR3 is TGCAGTGCTAGACCAGGGGATGGTGACTGCAATGAGCAGTTCTTC. Translation: CSARPGDGDCNEQFF.

This clonotype was seen only a few times. The chain recombines TRBV27 with TRBJ2-3, with TRBD2 identical over 13 bases. This CDR3 contains 16 residues. Trimming took 3 bases from V and 10 from J; bases not matched to a gene: 10. Germline-derived CDR1 and CDR2 are MNHEY and SMNVEV (reference sequence). CDR3 residues: CASSFSGLAGVSPQYF. CDR3 DNA sequence: TGTGCCAGCAGTTTTAGTGGACTAGCGGGAGTAAGTCCGCAGTATTTT.

This clonotype occurred a few times. The rearrangement joins TRBV19 to TRBJ2-6; maybe TRBD1 (6 bases). This CDR3 has 14 residues. Trimming removed 9 bases from V and 0 bases from J, with 9 bases in between. CDR1 and CDR2 from the germline V gene are LNHDA and SQIVND (reference sequence). CDR3 sequence (DNA): TGTGCCAGCACAGGGCGCTCTGGGGCCAACGTCCTGACTTTC. It is translated as CASTGRSGANVLTF.

Written as DNA, the CDR3 is TGCGCCAGCAGCCAAGATCTAGGGTTAACTGAAGCTTTCTTT. Protein product: CASSQDLGLTEAFF. The chain joins TRBV4-3 to TRBJ1-1, with D unclear. V was cut by 0 bases and J by 5 bases, with 10 bases left in between. The CDR3 runs to 14 residues. Looked up from germline, CDR1 is LGHNA and CDR2 is YSLEER.

The count of this clonotype is one. The chain couples TRBV5-1 to TRBJ2-7; 10 nucleotides line up with TRBD2. V lost 6 bases, J lost 2 bases, and 8 bases stayed unmatched. Germline assignment: CDR1 SGHRS and CDR2 YFSETQ. The CDR3 sequence is 15 residues long. This CDR3 reads CASTLQAGGPYEQYF. DNA of the CDR3: TGCGCCAGCACCCTCCAAGCGGGAGGGCCCTACGAGCAGTACTTC.

The V and J genes are TRBV29-1 and TRBJ2-3, with 7 bases that match TRBD1. J gave up 3 bases and V 4 bases, and 7 bases lay outside the gene matches. Looked up from germline, CDR1 is SQVTM and CDR2 is ANQGSEA. The CDR3 consists of 14 residues. The DNA for the CDR3 is TGCAGCGTTGCCCGGCAGGGGGTTACAGATACGCAGTATTTT. The encoded protein is CSVARQGVTDTQYF.

The J gene is TRBJ2-5, the V gene TRBV18, with 12 nucleotides matching TRBD2. CDR1 is KGHSH, CDR2 LQKENI, per germline. The CDR3 length is 19 residues. Trimming took 3 bases from V and 5 from J; bases not matched to a gene: 16. The CDR3 here is CASSPKSTSGSGYGETQYF. The CDR3 nucleotides read TGTGCCAGCTCACCTAAGTCGACTAGCGGGAGCGGTTACGGGGAGACCCAGTACTTC.

In this sample, this clonotype turned up a few times. This chain's CDR3 is CSARDRNLPTDTQYF. Written as DNA, the CDR3 is TGCAGTGCTAGAGATCGGAACTTACCCACAGATACGCAGTATTTT. The rearrangement uses TRBV20-1 and TRBJ2-3; no firm D call. This CDR3 contains 15 residues. Germline V gene sequence: CDR1 DFQATT, CDR2 SNEGSKA (reference sequence). V was shortened by 0 bases and J by 2 bases, with 12 bases between the two germline ends.

The J gene is TRBJ1-1, the V gene TRBV28; TRBD1 might be the D (5 bases). The CDR3 is 13 residues long. The V end lost 2 bases, the J end lost 10 bases, and 14 bases lay between the germline ends. From germline, CDR1 is MDHEN and CDR2 SYDVKM. The CDR3 is CASSLEAGPRAFF. CDR3 in DNA: TGTGCCAGCAGTTTAGAGGCGGGGCCCAGAGCTTTCTTT.

This clonotype was recorded a few times. The rearrangement links TRBV20-1 to TRBJ2-3; 9 nucleotides line up with TRBD1. CDR1 and CDR2 (germline): DFQATT, SNEGSKA (reference sequence). V shed 2 bases and J 5 bases; nucleotides not matched to a gene: 14. CDR3 size: 17 residues. The CDR3 coding sequence is TGCAGTGCTAGACTCGACTCCGGGACAGGGTTTGTAGATACGCAGTATTTT. This encodes CSARLDSGTGFVDTQYF.

The chain has TRBV29-1 and TRBJ1-1; unclear D gene. The CDR3 sequence is 12 residues long. Germline values: CDR1 SQVTM, CDR2 ANQGSEA. V lost 3 bases and J 4 bases, leaving 9 bases between the germline ends. The CDR3, as DNA: TGCAGCGTTGAGATCCCGGGCACTGAAGCTTTCTTT. Its protein is CSVEIPGTEAFF.

This rearrangement joins TRBV5-1 to TRBJ2-3, with D possibly TRBD2 on 6 matching bases. Germline-derived CDR1 and CDR2 are SGHRS and YFSETQ. CDR3 length: 15 residues. V lost 4 bases, J lost 1 base, and 13 bases lay in between. The CDR3: CASSTLATGTDTQYF. CDR3 nucleotides: TGCGCCAGCAGCACCCTAGCGACTGGCACAGATACGCAGTATTTT. Full variable domain (remainder filled in from reference TRBV5-1 and TRBJ2-3): KAGVTQTPRYLIKTRGQQVTLSCSPISGHRSVSWYQQTPGQGLQFLFEYFSETQRNKGNFPGRFSGRQFSNSRSEMNVSTLELGDSALYLCASSTLATGTDTQYFGPGTRLTVL.

This clonotype came up once. This chain joins TRBV29-1 and TRBJ2-4; 8 bases are a match to TRBD1. The closer fit of TRBJ2-7 to the DNA end suggests the J call may be wrong. The V gene's germline CDR1 is SQVTM and CDR2 ANQGSEA. This CDR3 contains 13 residues. In DNA form, the CDR3 reads TGCAGCGTTGACAAGACAGGGGTGGACGAGCAGTACTTC. It is translated as CSVDKTGVDEQYF.

Only a few counts were recorded for this clonotype. The chain carries TRBV20-1 and TRBJ2-3; 7 nucleotides match TRBD1. The V gene's germline CDR1 is DFQATT and CDR2 SNEGSKA (reference sequence). After removal of 0 bases from V and 4 bases from J, the junction contained 7 bases not matched to a gene. The CDR3 totals 15 residues. The CDR3 loop reads CSARDNGRGSDTQYF. For the CDR3, the DNA is TGCAGTGCTAGAGATAACGGCAGGGGGTCAGATACGCAGTATTTT.

The chain combines TRBV27 with TRBJ2-6, with 8 bases fitting TRBD1. V lost 4 bases and J lost 0; bases outside the gene matches: 5. The germline V gene encodes CDR1 MNHEY and CDR2 SMNVEV (reference sequence). The CDR3 extends over 17 amino acids. The CDR3: CASSSYDRGSGANVLTF. In DNA form, the CDR3 reads TGTGCCAGCAGTTCATACGACAGGGGCTCTGGGGCCAACGTCCTGACTTTC.

The gene calls are TRBV29-1 and TRBJ2-1; D might be TRBD2 (5 bases). V lost 0 bases and J lost 4, with 13 bases in between. CDR3 length equals 15 residues. Germline V gives CDR1 SQVTM, CDR2 ANQGSEA. CDR3 sequence reads: CSVEDGPTGYNEQFF. CDR3 coding DNA: TGCAGCGTTGAAGACGGGCCAACGGGATACAATGAGCAGTTCTTC.

The chain couples TRBV4-2 to TRBJ1-1; possibly TRBD1 for D (5 bases). The CDR3 contains 13 residues. V was cut by 4 bases and J by 3 bases, with 9 bases left in between. Germline V CDR1 and CDR2: LGHNA, YNFKEQ. The CDR3 DNA follows: TGTGCCAGCAGCCCCCGAGGGGACACTGAAGCTTTCTTT. It encodes CASSPRGDTEAFF.

This clonotype was picked up a small number of times. The chain combines TRBV3-1 with TRBJ2-5, with 8 bases identical to TRBD2. Unmatched junction bases numbered 4, after V lost 5 bases and J lost 2 bases. The germline V gene has CDR1 LGHDT and CDR2 YNNKEL (reference sequence). This CDR3 region has 14 residues. Here the CDR3 reads CASSTSGKQETQYF. DNA for the CDR3: TGTGCCAGCAGCACTAGCGGCAAACAAGAGACCCAGTACTTC.

This clonotype was seen many times. The germline gene is not matched at one end of the junction; a read error may be the cause. V gene TRBV4-1 combines with J gene TRBJ2-3; 8 bases map to TRBD2. The CDR3 is made up of 14 amino acids. CDR1 is MGHRA, CDR2 YSYEKL, per germline. CDR3 DNA: TGTGCCAGCAGTTTAGGTCTAGCGGGTGATACGCAGTATTTT. Translated: CASSLGLAGDTQYF.

The J gene is TRBJ2-7, the V gene TRBV20-1, with TRBD2 identical over 7 bases. The J call may be mistaken, given a closer DNA end match to TRBJ2-5. The length of the CDR3 is 14 residues. From germline, CDR1 is DFQATT and CDR2 SNEGSKA (reference sequence). The CDR3 loop reads CSARDRLAGETQYF. In DNA, the CDR3 is TGCAGTGCTAGAGACCGTTTAGCGGGTGAGACCCAGTACTTC.

About this clonotype itself: With a much larger clone just one base away, this may be a read error. The chain links TRBV6-1 to TRBJ1-2; no definite D call. The CDR3 contains 13 residues. Between the trimmed V and J ends, which lost 7 bases and 1 base, there was a span of 10 bases. Germline V CDR1 and CDR2: MNHNS, SASEGT. In DNA form, the CDR3 reads TGTGCCAGCACAACCCTGTTTAACTATGGCTACACCTTC. Its translation: CASTTLFNYGYTF.

V usage is TRBV7-3 and J usage is TRBJ2-3, with D uncertain. V was shortened by 3 bases and J by 0 bases, with 7 bases between the two germline ends. The germline V gene encodes CDR1 SGHTA and CDR2 FQGTGA. The CDR3 runs 14 residues. CDR3 in DNA: TGTGCCAGCAGCTTTTTGGACAGCACAGATACGCAGTATTTT. Protein sequence: CASSFLDSTDTQYF.

This clonotype has ten or more counts. The chain employs TRBV29-1 and TRBJ2-5; D may correspond to TRBD1 or TRBD2 (6 bases each). Germline CDR1 and CDR2: SQVTM and ANQGSEA. CDR3 length equals 13 residues. The V end lost 4 bases, the J end lost 3 bases, and 12 bases lay between the germline ends. Here the CDR3 DNA reads TGCAGCGTTGGACTAGGACAGAAAGAGACCCAGTACTTC. Protein product: CSVGLGQKETQYF. Full variable domain (outside the CDR3, taken from reference TRBV29-1 and TRBJ2-5): SAVISQKPSRDICQRGTSLTIQCQVDSQVTMMFWYRQQPGQSLTLIATANQGSEATYESGFVIDKFPISRPNLTFSTLTVSNMSPEDSSIYLCSVGLGQKETQYFGPGTRLLVL.

For this clonotype: A read error may explain this, as a much larger clone is one base away. This rearrangement joins TRBV7-2 to TRBJ2-4, with D tentatively TRBD1 (6 bases). Gene TRBJ2-7 matches the end of the DNA better, so the J call may be wrong. Germline CDR1 reads SGHTA; CDR2 reads FQGNSA. The CDR3 runs to 14 residues. CDR3 DNA: TGTGCCAACAGTAGGGGGAGAGCGAGTGCCGAGCAGTACTTC. Translation gives CANSRGRASAEQYF.

This chain links TRBV28 with TRBJ1-1; D is undetermined. CDR1 is MDHEN and CDR2 is SYDVKM in the germline V gene. Trimming removed 3 bases from V and 0 bases from J, with 11 bases in between. The CDR3 has 15 amino acids. The CDR3 DNA reads TGTGCCAGCAGTTTCGAGGCACTCATGAACACTGAAGCTTTCTTT. Amino acids: CASSFEALMNTEAFF.

This rearrangement joins TRBV4-3 to TRBJ2-7, with 15 bases fitting TRBD2. With 0 bases clipped from V and 0 bases from J, the junction kept 15 bases outside the gene matches. This CDR3 has 22 residues. The germline V gene encodes CDR1 LGHNA and CDR2 YSLEER. The CDR3 reads CASSQEYQVGLAGGLGSYEQYF. Here the CDR3 DNA reads TGCGCCAGCAGCCAAGAGTATCAGGTGGGACTAGCGGGAGGCCTGGGCTCCTACGAGCAGTACTTC.

This clonotype was seen a handful of times. The chain carries TRBV4-2 and TRBJ2-7; 11 bases map to TRBD2. CDR3 size: 13 residues. Per the germline V gene, CDR1 is LGHNA and CDR2 is YNFKEQ. V shed 8 bases and J 6 bases; nucleotides not matched to a gene: 6. CDR3 nucleotide sequence: TGTGCCAGCGGTATAGCGGGGGGGTTCGAGCAGTACTTC. Amino acids: CASGIAGGFEQYF.

This clonotype occurred a few times. V gene TRBV20-1 combines with J gene TRBJ2-6; maybe TRBD2 (6 bases). The CDR3 is made up of 15 amino acids. CDR1 is DFQATT, CDR2 SNEGSKA, per germline (reference sequence). V was trimmed by 6 bases and J by 0 bases, leaving 12 bases between them. The CDR3 sequence: CSADMGGSGANVLTF. The CDR3 DNA follows: TGCAGTGCCGATATGGGAGGCTCTGGGGCCAACGTCCTGACTTTC.

On this clonotype itself: Its ends do not fully match the called genes, so a read error is possible. The genes are TRBV9 and TRBJ2-5; no definite D call. This CDR3 spans 12 amino acids. CDR1 SGDLS and CDR2 YYNGEE come from the germline V gene. The CDR3 is CASSVDHETQYF. The DNA for the CDR3 is TGTGCCAGCAGCGTAGACCATGAGACCCAGTACTTC.

The chain combines TRBV19 with TRBJ2-1; tentatively, D is TRBD1 (6 bases). This CDR3 is built from 13 residues. Per the germline V gene, CDR1 is LNHDA and CDR2 is SQIVND (reference sequence). Between the trimmed V and J ends, which lost 3 bases and 9 bases, there was a span of 12 bases. The CDR3 sequence is CASSILIQGEQFF. CDR3 coding DNA: TGTGCCAGTAGTATTCTGATACAGGGTGAGCAGTTCTTC.

V usage is TRBV7-6 and J usage is TRBJ2-1, with D maybe TRBD2 (6 bases). The V and J ends lost 5 bases and 2 bases respectively, with 25 bases between them. The germline V gene has CDR1 SGHVS and CDR2 FNYEAQ. The CDR3 has 19 residues. The CDR3 here is CASSKYPPTSPTPYNEQFF. The CDR3, as DNA: TGTGCCAGCAGCAAATACCCTCCTACTAGCCCAACGCCCTACAATGAGCAGTTCTTC.